Shown below are 17 T cell receptor beta chains from a single sample sequenced in a study of CD8 T cells in ankylosing spondylitis. TCRdb called the 5' RACE reads again in MiXCR, with one record for every CDR3 protein. Counted here are around 150,000 distinct CDR3 sequences, about a third occurring once; the ten biggest clones make up approximately 5.9%. Sequenced: synovial fluid, either unsorted or a sorted T cell fraction (not recorded which). Every receptor here comes from a male donor with ankylosing spondylitis.

This clonotype was picked up a small number of times. The chain employs TRBV19 and TRBJ2-1; D is perhaps TRBD2 (5 bases). Germline V gene data show CDR1 as LNHDA and CDR2 as SQIVND (reference sequence). The length of the CDR3 is 15 residues. The V and J ends lost 3 bases and 0 bases respectively, with 9 bases between them. DNA for the CDR3: TGTGCCAGTAGTATGGGGAGCCCCTCCTACAATGAGCAGTTCTTC. Translated, it gives CASSMGSPSYNEQFF.

The V call is TRBV2, the J call TRBJ1-1; possible D gene TRBD1, 6 bases. This CDR3 has 13 amino acids. V was trimmed by 8 bases and J by 5 bases, leaving 15 bases between them. Germline loops: CDR1 SNHLY, CDR2 FYNNEI. The chain's CDR3 is CASVWGAQTEAFF. The CDR3 DNA follows: TGTGCCAGCGTTTGGGGGGCACAAACTGAAGCTTTCTTT.

This clonotype was seen more than once but under ten times. The genes are TRBV4-2 and TRBJ1-1; 9 positions match TRBD1. CDR1 is LGHNA, CDR2 YNFKEQ, per germline. The CDR3 is made up of 15 amino acids. The trim removed 4 bases at V and 1 base at J, leaving 4 bases unmatched. The CDR3 reads CASSPGQGPNTEAFF. DNA of the CDR3: TGTGCCAGCAGCCCGGGACAGGGACCGAACACTGAAGCTTTCTTT.

This clonotype was recorded a few times. The chain carries TRBV6-1 and TRBJ1-1; TRBD1 might be the D (5 bases). Germline-derived CDR1 and CDR2 are MNHNS and SASEGT. The CDR3 loop spans 14 amino acids. V dropped 8 bases and J dropped 1 base, with 14 bases sitting between them. The CDR3 coding sequence is TGTGCCAGCGCATACAGTACAGGGAACACTGAAGCTTTCTTT. Amino acid sequence: CASAYSTGNTEAFF.

The chain combines TRBV5-6 with TRBJ2-5, with TRBD2 matching over 13 bases. J lost 4 bases, V lost 4 bases, and 4 bases had no gene match. Germline V lookup: CDR1 SGHDT, CDR2 YYEEEE. This CDR3 contains 15 residues. The CDR3 DNA reads as TGTGCCAGCAGCATACTAGCGGGGGGGGGAGAGACCCAGTACTTC. Translated: CASSILAGGGETQYF.

This clonotype was detected only a few times. V and J are TRBV20-1 and TRBJ2-1, with no clear D. Germline V gene lookup returns CDR1 DFQATT and CDR2 SNEGSKA (reference sequence). The CDR3 has 12 residues. Between the trimmed V and J ends, which lost 0 bases and 8 bases, there was a span of 8 bases. The CDR3 spells CSARDLSDEQFF. CDR3 in DNA: TGCAGTGCTAGAGATCTAAGTGATGAGCAGTTCTTC.

Regarding this clonotype: Its ends do not fully match the called genes, so a read error is possible. The chain has TRBV2 and TRBJ1-3; TRBD1 aligns across 9 bases. Germline-derived CDR1 and CDR2 are SNHLY and FYNNEI. This CDR3 contains 17 residues. The CDR3 is CATSPGTGTSSGNTIYF. The CDR3 region has the DNA TGTGCCACCAGTCCCGGGACAGGGACGAGCTCTGGAAACACCATATATTTT. Supplemented by reference TRBV2 and TRBJ1-3, the full variable domain reads EPEVTQTPSHQVTQMGQEVILRCVPISNHLYFYWYRQILGQKVEFLVSFYNNEISEKSEIFDDQFSVERPDGSNFTLKIRSTKLEDSAMYFCATSPGTGTSSGNTIYFGEGSWLTVV.

This clonotype has just a few counts. CDR3 in amino acids: CASSPRPDGETQYF. The CDR3 DNA is TGTGCCAGCAGCCCTAGGCCCGATGGGGAGACCCAGTACTTC. The chain couples TRBV11-2 to TRBJ2-5; D is uncertain. This CDR3 region has 14 residues. V was shortened by 5 bases and J by 5 bases, with 15 bases between the two germline ends. CDR1 and CDR2 (germline): SGHAT, FQNNGV. The full variable domain, with the rest looked up from reference TRBV11-2 and TRBJ2-5, is EAGVAQSPRYKIIEKRQSVAFWCNPISGHATLYWYQQILGQGPKLLIQFQNNGVVDDSQLPKDRFSAERLKGVDSTLKIQPAKLEDSAVYLCASSPRPDGETQYFGPGTRLLVL.

V is TRBV20-1 and J is TRBJ2-5, with D unresolved. Trimming stripped 5 bases from V and 0 bases from J, with 16 bases between. This CDR3 spans 15 amino acids. Germline assignment: CDR1 DFQATT and CDR2 SNEGSKA (reference sequence). The CDR3 sequence: CSAGPSAPYQETQYF. The DNA for the CDR3 is TGCAGTGCTGGGCCATCGGCGCCGTACCAAGAGACCCAGTACTTC.

The J gene is TRBJ1-1, the V gene TRBV18, with TRBD1 matching 9 bases. From germline, CDR1 is KGHSH and CDR2 LQKENI. V lost 2 bases and J lost 0; bases outside the gene matches: 4. CDR3 size: 16 residues. CDR3 sequence: CASSPTGTGMNTEAFF. The CDR3 nucleotides read TGTGCCAGCTCACCAACCGGGACAGGGATGAACACTGAAGCTTTCTTT.

The chain carries TRBV20-1 and TRBJ2-3, with 9 positions matching TRBD1. The CDR3 runs 14 residues. Unmatched junction bases numbered 7, after V lost 5 bases and J lost 4 bases. CDR1 is DFQATT, CDR2 SNEGSKA, per germline (reference sequence). Written as DNA, the CDR3 is TGCAGTGCTCAGGACAGGGGTGGTGCAGATACGCAGTATTTT. Its protein product is CSAQDRGGADTQYF.

This clonotype showed up just a few times. This chain connects TRBV10-3 to TRBJ2-4; D possibly corresponds to TRBD2 (5 bases). There are 13 residues in the CDR3. Trimming removed 3 bases from V and 9 bases from J, with 12 bases in between. CDR1 is ENHRY and CDR2 is SYGVKD in the germline V gene. The CDR3 spells CAISEVGVGIQYF. For the CDR3, the DNA is TGTGCCATCAGTGAAGTGGGAGTAGGCATTCAGTACTTC.

CDR3 in amino acids: CASSFKGTGGTGELFF. CDR3 nucleotides: TGTGCCAGCAGTTTCAAAGGGACAGGGGGCACCGGGGAGCTGTTTTTT. V is TRBV27 and J is TRBJ2-2, with 11 bases matching TRBD1. The length of the CDR3 is 16 residues. Germline V lookup: CDR1 MNHEY, CDR2 SMNVEV (reference sequence). Trimming cost V 3 bases and J 4 bases; bases outside gene matches: 4.

The chain recombines TRBV24-1 with TRBJ2-3, with TRBD2 matching 7 bases. The CDR3 spans 14 residues. Germline V gene data show CDR1 as KGHDR and CDR2 as SFDVKD. Trimming cost V 6 bases and J 4 bases; bases outside gene matches: 6. The CDR3 bases are TGTGCCACCAGTTCGGGGGGAACGGCAGATACGCAGTATTTT. This codes for CATSSGGTADTQYF.

This clonotype was found a few times. The V call is TRBV7-2, the J call TRBJ2-2; 7 bases match TRBD2. Germline values: CDR1 SGHTA, CDR2 FQGNSA. After removal of 5 bases from V and 1 base from J, the junction contained 10 bases not matched to a gene. The CDR3 totals 17 residues. The CDR3 sequence: CASSPRRPSGNTGELFF. CDR3 DNA sequence: TGTGCCAGCAGCCCCCGGCGCCCTAGCGGGAACACCGGGGAGCTGTTTTTT.

The chain is built from TRBV2 and TRBJ1-1; possibly TRBD1 for D (5 bases). This CDR3 contains 13 residues. Germline-derived CDR1 and CDR2 are SNHLY and FYNNEI. V was trimmed by 7 bases and J by 1 base, leaving 10 bases between them. The CDR3 sequence: CASTTRGNTEAFF. In nucleotides, the CDR3 is TGTGCCAGCACCACGAGGGGGAACACTGAAGCTTTCTTT.

In this sample, this clonotype turned up a few times. The chain employs TRBV20-1 and TRBJ1-4; D is unresolved. Germline-derived CDR1 and CDR2 are DFQATT and SNEGSKA (reference sequence). CDR3 length: 13 residues. V was clipped by 2 bases and J by 4 bases, with 8 bases between them. The CDR3: CSARTGGNEKLFF. The CDR3 bases are TGCAGTGCTAGAACGGGTGGTAATGAAAAACTGTTTTTT.